The 12 T cell receptor beta chains reported below all come from one sample, sequenced in a study of blood T cell repertoires in COVID-19. Generated by immunoSEQ multiplex PCR, the TCRdb table keeps only in-frame clones and is missing some. The profile covers 150,000 to 200,000 clones, with about 90% appearing a single time and 9.5% to 13% taken by the ten largest. Source material: peripheral blood. The source is a woman aged 55 to 70 with COVID-19, enrolled during active disease.

The V and J genes are TRBV30 and TRBJ2-2; D is perhaps TRBD1 (6 bases). Germline V gene data show CDR1 as GTSNPN and CDR2 as SVGIG (reference sequence). The CDR3 spans 15 residues. Trimming stripped 2 bases from V and 0 bases from J, with 10 bases between. CDR3 nucleotides: TGTGCCTGGAGTCAGGACAGCCCGAACACCGGGGAGCTGTTTTTT. Translation: CAWSQDSPNTGELFF.

V usage is TRBV3-1 (or the pseudogene TRBV3-2) and J usage is TRBJ1-1; 9 bases match TRBD1. The CDR3 extends over 16 amino acids. Germline assignment: CDR1 LGHDT and CDR2 YNNKEL (reference sequence). With V trimmed by 3 bases and J by 5 bases, 10 bases remained unmatched. CDR3 residues: CASSHSRDRVRTEAFF. CDR3 sequence (DNA): TGTGCCAGCAGCCACTCCCGGGACAGGGTGCGGACTGAAGCTTTCTTT.

This sequence joins TRBV28 and TRBJ2-7; TRBD1 might be the D (7 bases). From germline, CDR1 is MDHEN and CDR2 SYDVKM. The CDR3 is 15 residues long. Trimming removed 6 bases from V and 3 bases from J, with 18 bases in between. The CDR3 nucleotides are TGTGCCAGCAGCTCCCCGGCAGGGGGAGGCTACGAGCAGTACTTC. Translation: CASSSPAGGGYEQYF. The whole variable domain, filled in from reference TRBV28 and TRBJ2-7, reads DVKVTQSSRYLVKRTGEKVFLECVQDMDHENMFWYRQDPGLGLRLIYFSYDVKMKEKGDIPEGYSVSREKKERFSLILESASTNQTSMYLCASSSPAGGGYEQYFGPGTRLTVT.

The V gene is TRBV4-1, the J gene TRBJ2-7, with D uncertain. CDR1 and CDR2 from the germline V gene are MGHRA and YSYEKL. The V end lost 0 bases, the J end lost 2 bases, and 11 bases lay between the germline ends. The CDR3 covers 15 residues. The CDR3 here is CASSQDMAEAYEQYF. The CDR3, as DNA: TGCGCCAGCAGCCAAGATATGGCGGAAGCCTACGAGCAGTACTTC.

This chain links TRBV6-5 with TRBJ1-1; D not certain. This CDR3 contains 13 residues. Germline loops: CDR1 MNHEY, CDR2 SVGAGI. With 9 bases removed from V and 2 bases from J, the gap between germline ends came to 13 bases. The CDR3 DNA reads TGTGCCAGTTCGCATGGCAGAAACACTGAAGCTTTCTTT. Encoded protein: CASSHGRNTEAFF.

This clone was detected once. This chain links TRBV5-1 with TRBJ2-6, with 8 bases matching TRBD1. CDR1 and CDR2 (germline): SGHRS, YFSETQ. CDR3 size: 19 residues. The V segment lost 2 bases and the J segment 0 bases; nucleotides outside the gene matches: 10. CDR3 amino acids: CASSFPRDRFRSGANVLTF. In nucleotides, the CDR3 is TGCGCCAGCAGCTTTCCCCGGGACAGGTTTCGCTCTGGGGCCAACGTCCTGACTTTC.

The chain carries TRBV19 and TRBJ2-1, with 7 positions matching TRBD2. CDR3 size: 14 residues. Unmatched junction bases numbered 1, after V lost 1 base and J lost 4 bases. Germline V lookup: CDR1 LNHDA, CDR2 SQIVND (reference sequence). This chain's CDR3 is CASSIGGGYNEQFF. CDR3 DNA: TGTGCCAGTAGTATAGGGGGGGGTTACAATGAGCAGTTCTTC.

This clone occurred once. V and J are TRBV4-3 and TRBJ1-1; TRBD1 agrees at 10 bases. The CDR3 totals 16 residues. V was clipped by 4 bases and J by 2 bases; unmatched bases: 7. Germline CDR1 is LGHNA and CDR2 is YSLEER. The CDR3 protein is CASSRTGGGGNTEAFF. The CDR3 DNA reads as TGCGCCAGCAGCCGGACAGGGGGAGGAGGAAACACTGAAGCTTTCTTT.

This rearrangement joins TRBV7-2 to TRBJ1-5, with TRBD1 identical over 8 bases. The germline V gene has CDR1 SGHTA and CDR2 FQGNSA. The CDR3 contains 13 residues. Losses at the gene ends were 3 bases for V and 6 bases for J; bases not matched to a gene: 1. The CDR3 is CASSFDRGQPQHF. The DNA for the CDR3 is TGTGCCAGCAGCTTTGACAGGGGTCAGCCCCAGCATTTT.

This clone was seen just once. The chain recombines TRBV30 with TRBJ1-2; no reliable D call. The CDR3 contains 13 residues. Trimming stripped 6 bases from V and 0 bases from J, with 11 bases between. Germline CDR1 reads GTSNPN; CDR2 reads SVGIG (reference sequence). Here the CDR3 DNA reads TGTGCCTGTTCCAGTCGTTCTAACTATGGCTACACCTTC. Its protein is CACSSRSNYGYTF.

This clone was recorded a few times. The rearrangement links TRBV11-2 to TRBJ2-3; 8 bases are shared with TRBD1. The V gene end was trimmed by 7 bases and the J gene end by 12 bases; junction bases not matched to a gene: 21. Germline-derived CDR1 and CDR2 are SGHAT and FQNNGV. CDR3 length: 16 residues. CDR3 amino acids: CASIIGQGGIPQKQYF. Here the CDR3 DNA reads TGTGCCAGCATCATCGGACAGGGTGGTATTCCTCAAAAACAGTATTTT.

The rearrangement joins TRBV23-1 to TRBJ2-6; possibly TRBD1 for D (6 bases). TRBV23-1 is an ORF, and what it does is uncertain. CDR3 length: 17 residues. With 3 bases removed from V and 0 bases from J, the gap between germline ends came to 12 bases. The CDR3: CASSHRQVSSGANVLTF. CDR3 nucleotides: TGCGCCAGCAGTCACAGACAGGTGAGCTCTGGGGCCAACGTCCTGACTTTC.